What follows describes a single T cell receptor beta chain. Each unsorted sample relied on about 90 million PBMCs as its source of genomic DNA. The repertoire was sequenced with immunoSEQ multiplex PCR; TCRdb's copy has only in-frame clones and lacks some. The table has 520,000 or so clones, more than 65% seen once. This record comes from a study of shared clonotypes between healthy human individuals. The overall study: The study enrolled two women and a few men aged 18 to 49.

The CDR3 length is 16 residues. Germline V lookup: CDR1 WSHSY, CDR2 SAAADI. Trimming took 4 bases from V and 6 from J; bases not matched to a gene: 8. This TCR was recovered from a woman aged 40 to 55 in good health. Some clones in this sample may be carry-over from other donors' samples. The sample was PBMCs. V is TRBV10-2 and J is TRBJ2-1; 11 nucleotides match TRBD1. The CDR3 sequence is CASSALRGQGGNEQFF. The CDR3 DNA reads as TGCGCCAGCAGTGCTCTCAGGGGACAGGGGGGCAATGAGCAGTTCTTC.